The source of this T cell receptor (beta chain) is a study of T-cell memory formation after mild COVID-19. The J segment lost 1 base and the V segment lost 8 bases, leaving 5 bases of the junction unmatched. The germline V gene encodes CDR1 LNHDA and CDR2 SQIVND (reference sequence). The CDR3 sequence is 14 residues long. Sample barcodes and UMIs were carried by the TCR alpha and TCR beta cDNA libraries that 5'RACE generated with constant-segment primers. Each CDR3 protein is one row after TCRdb ran MiXCR on the 5' RACE reads. Of around 530,000 distinct CDR3 sequences listed, about 20% are singletons. This clonotype was seen repeatedly, ten times or more. Antigen specificity is unknown. Overall study findings and caveats: Later expanders leaned toward CD4+, whereas clones contracting from day 15 to 85 were balanced CD4/CD8. Shrinking CD4+ clones were chiefly CM and EM; CD8+ ones were chiefly EMRA.

This TCR was sampled from an adult woman who had mild COVID-19 (a few samples of this study predate the infection). Cell type and time point are not known. V usage is TRBV19 and J usage is TRBJ1-2; 9 bases line up with TRBD1. Material for sequencing was PBMCs or a T cell subset sorted from them (not recorded which). The CDR3 loop reads CASGTGQGNYGYTF. The CDR3 region has the DNA TGTGCCAGTGGAACGGGACAGGGTAACTATGGCTACACCTTC.